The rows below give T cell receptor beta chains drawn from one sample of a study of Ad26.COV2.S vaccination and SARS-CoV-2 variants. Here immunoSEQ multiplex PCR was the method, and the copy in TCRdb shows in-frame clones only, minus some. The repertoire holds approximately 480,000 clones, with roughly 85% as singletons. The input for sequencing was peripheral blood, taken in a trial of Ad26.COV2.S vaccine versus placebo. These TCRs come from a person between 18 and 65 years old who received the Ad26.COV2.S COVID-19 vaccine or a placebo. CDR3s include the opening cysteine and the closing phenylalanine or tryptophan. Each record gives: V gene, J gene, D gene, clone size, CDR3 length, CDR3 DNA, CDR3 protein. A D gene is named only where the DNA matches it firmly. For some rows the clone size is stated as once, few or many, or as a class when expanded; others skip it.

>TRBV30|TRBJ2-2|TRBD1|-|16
TGTGCCTGGAGTTTGGCAGGGGGCCCGAACACCGGGGAGCTGTTTTTT
CAWSLAGGPNTGELFF
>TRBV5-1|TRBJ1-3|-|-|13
TGCGCCAGCAGCTTGGGCGGGGGAGACACCATATATTTT
CASSLGGGDTIYF
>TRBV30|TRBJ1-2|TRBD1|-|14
TGTGCCTGGAGAATACAGGGGGCTGCCTATGGCTACACCTTC
CAWRIQGAAYGYTF
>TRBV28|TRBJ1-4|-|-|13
TGTGCCAGCAGGACAGCAACTAATGAAAAACTGTTTTTT
CASRTATNEKLFF
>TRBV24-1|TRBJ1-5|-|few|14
TGTGCCACCAGTGTAGGGGACATTAATCAGCCCCAGCATTTT
CATSVGDINQPQHF
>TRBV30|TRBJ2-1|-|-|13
TGTGCCTGGAGTGTGACCGGGACTCCCAGGCAGTTCTTC
CAWSVTGTPRQFF
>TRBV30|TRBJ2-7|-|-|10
TGTGCCAGCGGCGCGGGCGAGCAGTACTTC
CASGAGEQYF
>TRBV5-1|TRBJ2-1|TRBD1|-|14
TGCGCCAGCAGCAAGGGACAGAGCTACAATGAGCAGTTCTTC
CASSKGQSYNEQFF
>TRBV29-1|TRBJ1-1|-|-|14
TGCAGCGTTCTGGGCAGGGTTGGGAACACTGAAGCTTTCTTT
CSVLGRVGNTEAFF
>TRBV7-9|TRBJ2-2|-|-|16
TGTGCCAGCAGCTTATTTAGCAGGGAAGGTACCGGGGAGCTGTTTTTT
CASSLFSREGTGELFF
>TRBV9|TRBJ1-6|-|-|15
TGTGCCAGCAGCGTGATGGGTGGTGGGGATTCACCCCTCCACTTT
CASSVMGGGDSPLHF
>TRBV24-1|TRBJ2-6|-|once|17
TGTGCCACCAGTGATCCAGGGGAAGCGTTTGGGGCCAACGTCCTGACTTTC
CATSDPGEAFGANVLTF
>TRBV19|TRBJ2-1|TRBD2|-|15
TGTGCCAGTAGTAACTGGACTAGCGGGGACAATGAGCAGTTCTTC
CASSNWTSGDNEQFF
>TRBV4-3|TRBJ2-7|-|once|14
TGCGCCAGCAGCCAAGTCTTCGGGCGGTACGAGCAGTACTTC
CASSQVFGRYEQYF
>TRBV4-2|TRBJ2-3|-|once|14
TGTGCCAGCAGCCAACCGGGCCCCACAGATACGCAGTATTTT
CASSQPGPTDTQYF
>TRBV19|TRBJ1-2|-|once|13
TGTGCCAGTAGTAACAGCGCCGCTTATGGCTACACCTTC
CASSNSAAYGYTF
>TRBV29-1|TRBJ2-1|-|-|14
TGCAGCGTGACGGGGACACCGATCTTGAATGAGCAGTTCTTC
CSVTGTPILNEQFF
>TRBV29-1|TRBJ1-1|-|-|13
TGCAGCGTTGACGGCCAGTCCAACACTGAAGCTTTCTTT
CSVDGQSNTEAFF
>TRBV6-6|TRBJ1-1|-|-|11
TGTGCCAGCAGTTTGCAGGGGCTTCCTTTCTTT
CASSLQGLPFF
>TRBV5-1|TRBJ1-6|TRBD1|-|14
TGCGCCAGCAGTGGGACAGTCTCCGGATCGCCCCTCCACTTT
CASSGTVSGSPLHF
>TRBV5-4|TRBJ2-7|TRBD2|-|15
TGTGCCAGCAGCTTGGATATAGCGGGAGCGCGGGAGCAGTACTTC
CASSLDIAGAREQYF
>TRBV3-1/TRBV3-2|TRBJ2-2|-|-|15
TGTGCCAGCAACGTCGGAAGGGCCGACACCGGGGAGCTGTTTTTT
CASNVGRADTGELFF
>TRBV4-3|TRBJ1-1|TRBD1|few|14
TGCGCCAGCAGCCTTGGGACAGTAGCCACTGAAGCTTTCTTT
CASSLGTVATEAFF
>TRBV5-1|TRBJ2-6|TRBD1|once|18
TGCGCCAGCAGCTTGGAGGGACAGGGGTCCGCTGGGGCCAACGTCCTGACTTTC
CASSLEGQGSAGANVLTF
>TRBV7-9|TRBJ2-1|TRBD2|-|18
TGTGCCAGCAGCTCCCCACGCCGGACTAGCGGGAGGTACAATGAGCAGTTCTTC
CASSSPRRTSGRYNEQFF
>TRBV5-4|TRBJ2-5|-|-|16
TGTGCCAGCAGCTGGGGGGACCAACGCTCCAAAGAGACCCAGTACTTC
CASSWGDQRSKETQYF
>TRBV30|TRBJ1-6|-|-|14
TGTGCCTTTGGCAGGGACTCCTATAATTCACCCCTCCACTTT
CAFGRDSYNSPLHF
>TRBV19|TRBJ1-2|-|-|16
TGTGCCAGTAGGGCCCCCCCCGGGGCCGGGAACTATGGCTACACCTTC
CASRAPPGAGNYGYTF
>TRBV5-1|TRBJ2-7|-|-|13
TGCGCCAGCAGCTTTGGCCTAGTTGGGGAGCAGTACTTC
CASSFGLVGEQYF
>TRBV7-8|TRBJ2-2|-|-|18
TGTGCCAGCAGCCGAGACGCCTCCGCACAGGGAACCGCCGGGGAGCTGTTTTTT
CASSRDASAQGTAGELFF
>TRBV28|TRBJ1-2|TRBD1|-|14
TGTGCCAGCAGTTTGTCGGACAGGGTAATCGGCTACACCTTC
CASSLSDRVIGYTF
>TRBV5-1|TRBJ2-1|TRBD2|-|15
TGCGCCAGCAGCCTCCCGGGACTAGCCGCCAATGAGCAGTTCTTC
CASSLPGLAANEQFF
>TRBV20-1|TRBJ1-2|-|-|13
TGCAGTGCTAGTGATCCGGGCTTCTATGGCTACACCTTC
CSASDPGFYGYTF
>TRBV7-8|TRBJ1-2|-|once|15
TGTGCCAGCAGCTTCTTAGGGGGGGCGGTCTATGGCTACACCTTC
CASSFLGGAVYGYTF
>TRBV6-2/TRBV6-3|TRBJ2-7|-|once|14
TGTGCCAGCAGCGGGGACCCAAACTCCTACGAGCAGTACTTC
CASSGDPNSYEQYF
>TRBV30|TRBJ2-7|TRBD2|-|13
TGTGCCTGGAGTGTACTTTGGGCCGGGAGGTTGGACTTC
CAWSVLWAGRLDF
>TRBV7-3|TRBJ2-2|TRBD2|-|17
TGTGCCAGCAGCCCTCTGGGCGGGAGGGCCTTCACCGGGGAGCTGTTTTTT
CASSPLGGRAFTGELFF
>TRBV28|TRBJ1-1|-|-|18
TGTGCCAGCAGGGGTGCTGGGCTTCACAGGGTGGGGAACACTGAAGCTTTCTTT
CASRGAGLHRVGNTEAFF
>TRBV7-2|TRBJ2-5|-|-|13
TGTGCCAGCACCCGGGACTTCCAGGGGACCCAGTACTTC
CASTRDFQGTQYF
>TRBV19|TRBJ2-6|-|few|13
TGTGCCAGTAGTATAGCCGGGGCCAACGTCCTGACTTTC
CASSIAGANVLTF
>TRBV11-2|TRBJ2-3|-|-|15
TGTGCCAGCAGCTCTAAACTAGGCCTCACAGATACGCAGTATTTT
CASSSKLGLTDTQYF
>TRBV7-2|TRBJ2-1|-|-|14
TGTGCCAGCAGCCCGAGGGGCTTAGGGAATGAGCAGTTCTTC
CASSPRGLGNEQFF
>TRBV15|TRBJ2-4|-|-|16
TGTGCCACCAGCAGAGAGGGGCATCTAGCCAAAAACATTCAGTACTTC
CATSREGHLAKNIQYF
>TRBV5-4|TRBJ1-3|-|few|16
TGTGCCAGCAGCTTTCGGGACTTCCACTCTGGAAACACCATATATTTT
CASSFRDFHSGNTIYF
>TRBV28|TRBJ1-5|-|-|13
TGTGCCAGCAGTAGCACAGGGTTCCAGCCCCAGCATTTT
CASSSTGFQPQHF
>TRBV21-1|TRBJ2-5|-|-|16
TGTGCCAGCAGCAAACCCGGGACTAGCGGGAGCGTGACCCAGTACTTC
CASSKPGTSGSVTQYF
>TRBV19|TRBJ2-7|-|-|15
TGTGCCAGTAGTCTCTTAAACTCCGGGACGGACGAGCAGTACTTC
CASSLLNSGTDEQYF